In this sample, the clone carrying this T cell receptor beta chain turned up once. The data were obtained in a study of radiotherapy plus CTLA-4 blockade in lung cancer. The wider study: An objective response was seen in about a sixth of patients, and disease control in roughly 28%.

Trimming took 3 bases from V and 4 from J; bases not matched to a gene: 20. Germline V gene data show CDR1 as SGHDN and CDR2 as FVKESK. There are 23 residues in the CDR3. Assay used: immunoSEQ multiplex PCR; TCRdb lists only in-frame clones, some missing. The data show 26,000 or so clones, with 79% seen just once and 16% held by the top ten. The source was peripheral blood, collected from a patient treated with radiotherapy plus ipilimumab. The clonotype was recovered from a human donor with non-small cell lung cancer that progressed on radiotherapy plus ipilimumab. The chain is built from TRBV14 and TRBJ2-2, with 16 bases aligning to TRBD2. The CDR3 region is CASSHVRWATGLAGGPSTGELFF. For the CDR3, the DNA is TGTGCCAGCAGCCATGTTCGGTGGGCGACGGGACTAGCGGGAGGGCCTAGCACCGGGGAGCTGTTTTTT.